This T cell receptor beta chain derives from a study of blood T cells in healthy people across ages (dated by TCRdb to between 2014 and 2016). About the investigation overall: Template switching captured roughly one uniquely barcoded TCR beta cDNA molecule per two T cells in model experiments. The study measured age-related changes in TCR beta repertoire diversity using deep sequencing normalized with unique cDNA molecular identifiers. The study analyzed two additional independent replicas of 1 million unique cDNA reads from the same blood draw for two donors, one aged 18 to 30 and one aged 80 or older. Donors of different ages were randomly distributed across sequencing lanes to avoid experimental bias. Donors were grouped into four age groups: young (average approximately 15 years), middle-aged (roughly 38), aged (62) and long-lived (approximately 78).

The table lists this clonotype with many counts. No antigen is known for it. No base qualities exist here, and no much larger clone lies one base off it. The protocol used for the library was 5' RACE. Sequencing was performed on an Illumina HiSeq 2500. A second PCR of 7 to 11 cycles was performed with a sample-barcoded 5' primer and a J-beta primer mix. Each TCR beta cDNA molecule received a unique molecular identifier from a template-switch 5' adaptor carrying 12 random nucleotides. At least 2.5 million CDR3-containing paired-end reads were obtained from each sample. The Mint cDNA synthesis kit, primed by a TRBC-specific oligonucleotide, was used to synthesize first-strand cDNA from all RNA. After uracil-DNA glycosylase treatment, a first 18-cycle PCR used universal primers M1SS and BC2_uni_R on all cDNA. The source study handled its data this way. For normalization, 1 million high-quality reads were randomly selected from each sample, with every read carrying a distinct molecular identifier. Reads sharing molecular identifiers were discarded rather than binned into consensus sequences. CDR3 identification, clonotype clustering and error correction used MiTCR with a Q25 quality threshold and the strictest error-elimination algorithm. A nonparametric unseen species model with Euler transformation was used to estimate lower-bound total TCR beta diversity. TCRdb reworked the public reads: Q25 trimming with fastp, MiXCR clone assembly, productive beta chains retained. Each CDR3 protein gets just one entry, which takes the most common genes and DNA from the rows behind it. Clone size and V and J calls follow TCRdb, not the original study. For this sample the table gives some 710,000 distinct CDR3 sequences, of which around 50% were detected only once. Together, the top ten hold roughly 20% of the sample.

On the study overall, not on this receptor specifically: Observed TCR beta diversity per million T cells fell roughly linearly with age, and a significant reduction was already apparent by age around 44. Compared with the aged group, the long-lived group had more naive CD4+ T cells, fewer expanded clones and increased TCR diversity, a pattern suggesting age selection. Observed TCR beta diversity correlated strongly with the percentage of naive T cells measured by flow cytometry. Because profiling used bulk unsorted PBMCs, naive and antigen-experienced compartments could not be compared conclusively. Total diversity estimates from one million sequenced T cells were considered lower bounds and underestimates. Because the CMV infection status of the donors was unknown, age-related changes in expanded clonotypes may potentially have been confounded.

The 39 donors, aged about 6 to 100 years, were systemically healthy Caucasian individuals from Russia. Around 10 milliliters of peripheral blood were drawn from each donor into EDTA-treated Vacutainer tubes. Ficoll-Paque density-gradient centrifugation was used to isolate PBMCs, with at least 6.5 million per sample. Trizol reagent was used to extract total RNA from the PBMCs, yielding at least 6 micrograms per sample. For every donor, an aliquot of PBMCs went through flow cytometry to measure the percentages of naive CD45RAhigh/CD27high T cells. The germline V gene (reference sequence) specifies DFQATT as CDR1 and SNEGSKA as CDR2. From its cysteine to its phenylalanine, the CDR3 spans 14 amino acids. The DNA shown is the 42-base CDR3, in frame from base 1. The junction shows trimming of 0 bases on V and 4 bases on J, and the gene matches do not reach 4 bases of it.

This receptor was taken from an elderly man in good health. Sequencing was done on a sample of blood. The receptor chain draws on TRBV20-1 and TRBJ2-5, with TRBD2 identical over 8 junction bases. The CDR3 here reads CSARDSLAGETQYF. The sequenced DNA is TGCAGTGCTAGAGATAGCCTAGCGGGAGAGACCCAGTACTTC.